A selection of T cell receptor beta chains follows, all from one sample in a study of cytomegalovirus exposure and HLA in healthy donors. The data were produced by immunoSEQ multiplex PCR, yet TCRdb's version contains in-frame clones alone and is incomplete. The data contain roughly 120,000 clones, about 74% of them singletons. Material for sequencing was PBMCs. The receptors were sampled from a man aged 35-49 years in good health and CMV-seropositive. The CDR3 runs from the conserved cysteine through the conserved F or W. A D gene is named only where the DNA matches it firmly. Expanded clones get a size class; other rows say once, few or many, or leave the size out.

CDR3nt: TGTGCCAGCAGCCGAGAGACAGGGTTGAACAATGAGCAGTTCTTC
CDR3aa: CASSRETGLNNEQFF
v_gene: TRBV7-9
d_gene: TRBD1
j_gene: TRBJ2-1
abundance: NA

CDR3nt: TGCGCCAGCAGCCCCCGAGAGGGGGCTAGGAATGAGCAGTTCTTC
CDR3aa: CASSPREGARNEQFF
v_gene: TRBV5-1
d_gene: TRBD1
j_gene: TRBJ2-1
abundance: NA

CDR3nt: TGCGCCAGCAGCCAAGATCCGGGTCTCAATCAGCCCCAGCATTTT
CDR3aa: CASSQDPGLNQPQHF
v_gene: TRBV4-1
d_gene: NA
j_gene: TRBJ1-5
abundance: few

CDR3nt: TGTGCCAGCTCACCCTCAAACCCAGGGACCCAGTACTTC
CDR3aa: CASSPSNPGTQYF
v_gene: TRBV18
d_gene: NA
j_gene: TRBJ2-5
abundance: NA

CDR3nt: TGTGCCAGCAGCTTTTTAGGGGGAGCCGGCGAGCAGTTCTTC
CDR3aa: CASSFLGGAGEQFF
v_gene: TRBV5-6
d_gene: NA
j_gene: TRBJ2-1
abundance: NA

CDR3nt: TGTGCCAGCAAGGAAGCAGGGAGCCATGGCTACACCTTC
CDR3aa: CASKEAGSHGYTF
v_gene: TRBV2
d_gene: NA
j_gene: TRBJ1-2
abundance: NA

CDR3nt: TGTGCCAGCAGCTTAGGACTCTCCAAGGGAGGCACAGATACGCAGTATTTT
CDR3aa: CASSLGLSKGGTDTQYF
v_gene: TRBV7-9
d_gene: NA
j_gene: TRBJ2-3
abundance: once

CDR3nt: TGCAGCGTTGAAAGTAGGGGGCTCAATGAGCAGTTCTTC
CDR3aa: CSVESRGLNEQFF
v_gene: TRBV29-1
d_gene: TRBD1
j_gene: TRBJ2-1
abundance: NA

CDR3nt: TGTGCTAGCAGCTTAGGTCTCGCCTACAATGAGCAGTTCTTC
CDR3aa: CASSLGLAYNEQFF
v_gene: TRBV7-7
d_gene: NA
j_gene: TRBJ2-1
abundance: few

CDR3nt: TGTGCCAGTAATAGCGGGGGGGCGTGGGAACAGTTCTTC
CDR3aa: CASNSGGAWEQFF
v_gene: TRBV28
d_gene: TRBD2
j_gene: TRBJ2-1
abundance: once

CDR3nt: TGTGCCAGCAGCTCAAGACAGGGGGCTGGGGCCAACGTCCTGACTTTC
CDR3aa: CASSSRQGAGANVLTF
v_gene: TRBV9
d_gene: TRBD1
j_gene: TRBJ2-6
abundance: NA

CDR3nt: TGTGCCAGCAGCTTTGGACAGAACCAAGAGACCCAGTACTTC
CDR3aa: CASSFGQNQETQYF
v_gene: TRBV5-4
d_gene: NA
j_gene: TRBJ2-5
abundance: NA

CDR3nt: TGCGCCAGCAGCTTGGTGACAGGGGCGCCCGGGGAGCTGTTTTTT
CDR3aa: CASSLVTGAPGELFF
v_gene: TRBV5-1
d_gene: TRBD1
j_gene: TRBJ2-2
abundance: once

CDR3nt: TGTGCCAGTAGTAGGGGCCTAAGCTCCTACGAGCAGTACTTC
CDR3aa: CASSRGLSSYEQYF
v_gene: TRBV19
d_gene: NA
j_gene: TRBJ2-7
abundance: NA

CDR3nt: TGTGCCAGCAGTCCTTTCCGGGACAGGGGTAACTATGGCTACACCTTC
CDR3aa: CASSPFRDRGNYGYTF
v_gene: TRBV28
d_gene: TRBD1
j_gene: TRBJ1-2
abundance: NA

CDR3nt: TGCAGCGTTGACCCTGGACAGGGGCCCTACGAGCAGTACTTC
CDR3aa: CSVDPGQGPYEQYF
v_gene: TRBV29-1
d_gene: TRBD1
j_gene: TRBJ2-7
abundance: NA

CDR3nt: TGTGCCAGCAGTTTCTGGACATTCTCCTACGAGCAGTACTTC
CDR3aa: CASSFWTFSYEQYF
v_gene: TRBV28
d_gene: NA
j_gene: TRBJ2-7
abundance: NA

CDR3nt: TGTGCCAGCAGGGCAGGGATGGGAAATTCACCCCTCCACTTT
CDR3aa: CASRAGMGNSPLHF
v_gene: TRBV2
d_gene: NA
j_gene: TRBJ1-6
abundance: NA

CDR3nt: TGTGCCAGCACCCCGGACAAGTCACCCCTCCACTTT
CDR3aa: CASTPDKSPLHF
v_gene: TRBV6-6
d_gene: NA
j_gene: TRBJ1-6
abundance: few

CDR3nt: TGTGCCACCAAGGGGTTTGGGGGGTACGGAAACACCATATATTTT
CDR3aa: CATKGFGGYGNTIYF
v_gene: TRBV6-1
d_gene: NA
j_gene: TRBJ1-3
abundance: NA

CDR3nt: TGCGCCAGCAGCTTGTTGTCAGGGGCGAACACTGAAGCTTTCTTT
CDR3aa: CASSLLSGANTEAFF
v_gene: TRBV5-1
d_gene: NA
j_gene: TRBJ1-1
abundance: once

CDR3nt: TGTGCCAGCAGTTATGAGACAGGAACGAACACTGAAGCTTTCTTT
CDR3aa: CASSYETGTNTEAFF
v_gene: TRBV27
d_gene: NA
j_gene: TRBJ1-1
abundance: NA

CDR3nt: TGTGCCAGCAGCTTAAGTAGTGGGACAGGGGACTACGAGCAGTACTTC
CDR3aa: CASSLSSGTGDYEQYF
v_gene: TRBV11-2
d_gene: TRBD1
j_gene: TRBJ2-7
abundance: few

CDR3nt: TGTGCCAGCAGTTATCTGGGGGAGGGTGACCACGAGCAGTACTTC
CDR3aa: CASSYLGEGDHEQYF
v_gene: TRBV28
d_gene: TRBD2
j_gene: TRBJ2-7
abundance: NA

CDR3nt: TGCGCCAGCAGCTCGGGACAGGGGTACCAAGAGACCCAGTACTTC
CDR3aa: CASSSGQGYQETQYF
v_gene: TRBV5-1
d_gene: TRBD1
j_gene: TRBJ2-5
abundance: NA

CDR3nt: TGTGCCAGTAGTATAGGAAGGGGTACCGGGGAGCTGTTTTTT
CDR3aa: CASSIGRGTGELFF
v_gene: TRBV19
d_gene: NA
j_gene: TRBJ2-2
abundance: NA

CDR3nt: TGTGCCAGCAGCCTGGGGACAGGGTGGCAGGCTTTCTTT
CDR3aa: CASSLGTGWQAFF
v_gene: TRBV11-2
d_gene: TRBD1
j_gene: TRBJ1-1
abundance: NA

CDR3nt: TGTGCCAGCAGCTTACGAAGCGGGAGTTCCTACAATGAGCAGTTCTTC
CDR3aa: CASSLRSGSSYNEQFF
v_gene: TRBV7-2
d_gene: TRBD2
j_gene: TRBJ2-1
abundance: NA

CDR3nt: TGTGCCAGCAACGGGGGACCCGGTGGCGCTGAAGCTTTCTTT
CDR3aa: CASNGGPGGAEAFF
v_gene: TRBV27
d_gene: NA
j_gene: TRBJ1-1
abundance: NA